Presented here are 3 T cell receptor beta chains from one specimen sequenced in a study of identical twins. Each CDR3 protein is one row after TCRdb ran MiXCR on the 5' RACE reads. The repertoire consists of roughly 250,000 distinct CDR3 sequences, with over 12% occurring once and the leading ten covering around 8.9%. The sample consisted of memory (CD45RO+) T cells sorted from blood. The receptor set was obtained from a young woman in good health.

DNA for the CDR3: TGCAGTGCTAGAGTAGCGGGGGGTCAAGAGACCCAGTACTTC. This sequence encodes CSARVAGGQETQYF. The J gene is TRBJ2-5, the V gene TRBV20-1, with 10 bases matching TRBD2. The CDR3 runs to 14 residues. Germline lookup yields CDR1 DFQATT and CDR2 SNEGSKA (reference sequence). J gave up 2 bases and V 1 base, and 1 base lay outside the gene matches.

This clonotype was counted between two and nine times. The CDR3 region is CASRPTGVDTQYF. CDR3 DNA sequence: TGTGCCAGCAGACCCACCGGGGTGGATACGCAGTATTTT. The chain employs TRBV6-1 and TRBJ2-3, with D possibly TRBD2 on 5 matching bases. Germline values: CDR1 MNHNS, CDR2 SASEGT. V gave up 6 bases and J gave up 6 bases, with 13 bases separating them. The CDR3 is 13 amino acids.

This clonotype turned up a few times. This chain links TRBV5-8 with TRBJ1-2; a possible D gene is TRBD1 (5 bases). Germline V gene sequence: CDR1 SGHTS, CDR2 YDEGEE. Trimming removed 4 bases from V and 1 base from J, with 14 bases in between. CDR3 size: 15 residues. CDR3 protein: CASSPPGTFNYGYTF. CDR3 nucleotides: TGTGCCAGCAGCCCTCCCGGGACTTTTAACTATGGCTACACCTTC.